This TCR beta chain was identified in a study of blood T cell repertoires in COVID-19. In germline, CDR1 is SGHTA, CDR2 FQGTGA. V gave up 1 base and J gave up 7 bases, with 14 bases separating them. CDR3 length: 16 amino acids. The assay was immunoSEQ multiplex PCR, and TCRdb's table has in-frame clones only and misses some. The sample lists fewer than 250,000 clones; roughly 84% were seen once. Sequenced material: PBMCs or T cells enriched from blood (not recorded which). This sequence joins TRBV7-3 and TRBJ1-6; D unclear. The TCR was taken from a woman aged 25-40 years who had been exposed to COVID-19. CDR3 nucleotides: TGTGCCAGCAGCTTAAACCCGAGTGGGGAGAATTCACCCCTCCACTTT. Translated, it gives CASSLNPSGENSPLHF.